These T cell receptor beta chains were read from a single sample in a study of blood T cell repertoires in COVID-19. Sequencing used immunoSEQ multiplex PCR; TCRdb keeps in-frame clones, though not all of them. The sample contains approximately 130,000 clones, about 85% of which appear only once. The sequencing input was peripheral blood. These TCRs come from a middle-aged man with active or convalescent COVID-19. CDR3s include the opening cysteine and the closing phenylalanine or tryptophan. Each record gives: clone size, J gene, V gene, D gene, CDR3 protein, CDR3 DNA. D genes are given only for firm matches. Size is stated for part of the rows, as once, few or many counts, or as a class when the clone is expanded.

>-|TRBJ2-2|TRBV10-3|TRBD2
CAISASLGGLSNTGELFF
TGTGCCATCAGCGCCTCCCTGGGGGGGTTATCCAACACCGGGGAGCTGTTTTTT
>-|TRBJ2-2|TRBV24-1|TRBD1
CATSDAPGQGMNTGELFF
TGTGCCACCAGTGACGCCCCGGGACAGGGGATGAACACCGGGGAGCTGTTTTTT
>-|TRBJ1-1|TRBV9|TRBD1
CASSVGQGGTEAFF
TGTGCCAGCAGCGTTGGACAGGGGGGTACTGAAGCTTTCTTT
>-|TRBJ1-1|TRBV5-4|-
CASSRGQQNTEAFF
TGTGCCAGCTCCCGCGGACAACAGAACACTGAAGCTTTCTTT
>-|TRBJ2-1|TRBV5-5|TRBD2
CASSPRSGAGVRNEQFF
TGTGCCAGCAGCCCGCGTTCGGGTGCGGGGGTGAGGAATGAGCAGTTCTTC
>-|TRBJ2-7|TRBV11-2|TRBD1
CASSLVTGGSYEQYF
TGTGCCAGCAGCTTAGTAACAGGGGGCTCCTACGAGCAGTACTTC
>-|TRBJ2-7|TRBV10-3|-
CAISESRQGGEQYF
TGTGCCATCAGTGAGTCTAGGCAGGGGGGCGAGCAGTACTTC
>-|TRBJ1-3|TRBV19|TRBD1
CASRLQGPTSGNTIYF
TGTGCCAGTAGGCTACAGGGGCCGACCTCTGGAAACACCATATATTTT
>-|TRBJ1-5|TRBV18|-
CASSSVPGQNQPQHF
TGTGCCAGCTCCTCCGTCCCGGGACAAAATCAGCCCCAGCATTTT
>-|TRBJ2-2|TRBV9|-
CASSAQGGRELFF
TGTGCCAGCAGCGCACAGGGAGGGAGGGAGCTGTTTTTT
>once|TRBJ2-1|TRBV7-2|-
CASSLYSEANEQFF
TGTGCCAGCAGCTTATATTCAGAGGCGAATGAGCAGTTCTTC
>-|TRBJ2-7|TRBV6-1|-
CASSEGQFGSLFREQYF
TGTGCCAGCAGTGAAGGACAGTTCGGCAGCCTCTTTCGCGAGCAGTACTTC
>-|TRBJ1-6|TRBV3-1/TRBV3-2|TRBD1
CASNEGTGNSPLHF
TGTGCCAGCAACGAAGGGACAGGTAATTCACCCCTCCACTTT
>many|TRBJ2-3|TRBV6-4|TRBD2
CASSESGGADTQYF
TGTGCCAGCAGTGAAAGCGGGGGGGCAGATACGCAGTATTTT
>-|TRBJ1-1|TRBV19|TRBD1
CASSIGTGGRNTEAFF
TGTGCCAGTAGTATAGGAACAGGGGGGAGGAACACTGAAGCTTTCTTT
>-|TRBJ2-3|TRBV24-1|-
CATSDPENTDTQYF
TGTGCCACCAGTGATCCCGAGAACACAGATACGCAGTATTTT
>few|TRBJ2-2|TRBV6-4|TRBD2
CASSTSANTGELFF
TGTGCCAGCTCGACTAGCGCTAACACCGGGGAGCTGTTTTTT
>-|TRBJ2-7|TRBV5-1|-
CASSLGMAGTFSEQYF
TGCGCCAGCAGCTTGGGTATGGCAGGGACATTTTCGGAGCAGTACTTC
>-|TRBJ1-2|TRBV6-5|-
CASSYSFSDRGYTF
TGTGCCAGCAGTTACTCGTTCAGCGACCGTGGCTACACCTTC
>-|TRBJ2-7|TRBV18|TRBD1
CASSPPTGVYEQYF
TGTGCCAGCTCACCACCGACAGGGGTCTACGAGCAGTACTTC
>-|TRBJ1-5|TRBV10-1|-
CASSESIPRVGSCNQPQHF
TGCGCCAGCAGTGAGTCGATACCCAGGGTGGGTTCTTGTAATCAGCCCCAGCATTTT
>-|TRBJ2-6|TRBV19|-
CASSTRQAGANVLTF
TGTGCCAGTAGTACGCGACAGGCGGGGGCCAACGTCCTGACTTTC
>-|TRBJ2-5|TRBV18|TRBD2
CASSPAASGGSKQETQYF
TGTGCCAGCTCACCAGCGGCTAGCGGGGGATCGAAACAAGAGACCCAGTACTTC
>-|TRBJ2-7|TRBV19|-
CASSLRTGTYEQYF
TGTGCCAGTAGTTTACGGACGGGGACCTACGAGCAGTACTTC
>-|TRBJ2-7|TRBV3-1/TRBV3-2|-
CASSHDPSSYEQYF
TGTGCCAGCAGCCATGATCCCAGCTCCTACGAGCAGTACTTC
>-|TRBJ1-1|TRBV7-7|TRBD1
CASSSDKDRGGETNTEAFF
TGTGCCAGCAGCTCAGACAAGGACAGGGGAGGGGAAACCAACACTGAAGCTTTCTTT
>-|TRBJ2-7|TRBV21-1|-
CASSKGEIERTGLPYEQYF
TGTGCCAGCAGCAAAGGGGAGATAGAGCGGACAGGGTTACCCTACGAGCAGTACTTC
>-|TRBJ2-1|TRBV11-2|-
CASGPGEYNEQFF
TGTGCCAGCGGCCCGGGGGAATACAATGAGCAGTTCTTC
>-|TRBJ2-1|TRBV27|-
CASSLWGDNEQFF
TGTGCCAGCAGTTTATGGGGGGACAATGAGCAGTTCTTC
>-|TRBJ1-1|TRBV12-3/TRBV12-4|-
CASTNRENTEAFF
TGTGCCAGCACCAACAGGGAGAACACTGAAGCTTTCTTT
>-|TRBJ2-3|TRBV6-5|-
CASRAGQLDTDTQYF
TGTGCCAGCAGGGCAGGACAGCTAGACACAGATACGCAGTATTTT
>-|TRBJ1-3|TRBV18|-
CASSPGRLTGNTIYF
TGTGCCAGCTCACCAGGGAGGTTGACTGGAAACACCATATATTTT
>once|TRBJ2-7|TRBV6-5|TRBD1
CASSYSGTENSYEQYF
TGTGCCAGCAGTTATTCCGGGACAGAGAACTCCTACGAGCAGTACTTC
>-|TRBJ2-3|TRBV30|TRBD2
CAWSGATSGGAMTQYF
TGTGCCTGGAGTGGGGCAACTAGCGGGGGGGCAATGACGCAGTATTTT
>-|TRBJ2-2|TRBV9|-
CASSVDPRTGAGELFF
TGTGCCAGCAGCGTAGACCCAAGGACCGGGGCCGGGGAGCTGTTTTTT
>-|TRBJ1-3|TRBV3-1/TRBV3-2|-
CASSPGTNGNTIYF
TGTGCCAGCAGCCCCGGGACAAATGGAAACACCATATATTTT
>-|TRBJ1-3|TRBV20-1|-
CGGRSGNTIYF
TGCGGAGGTCGCTCTGGAAACACCATATATTTT
>few|TRBJ2-3|TRBV29-1|TRBD1
CSGKNRGIGDTQYF
TGCAGCGGAAAAAACAGGGGAATCGGAGATACGCAGTATTTT
>-|TRBJ1-2|TRBV29-1|-
CSVPDTESNYGYTF
TGCAGCGTTCCTGACACGGAATCCAACTATGGCTACACCTTC
>-|TRBJ2-5|TRBV14|-
CASSQGTFQETQYF
TGTGCCAGCAGCCAAGGCACATTCCAAGAGACCCAGTACTTC
>few|TRBJ2-1|TRBV19|TRBD1
CASRQGYSYNEQFF
TGTGCCAGTAGACAGGGGTATTCCTACAATGAGCAGTTCTTC
>-|TRBJ2-7|TRBV19|TRBD1
CASSTLGTGGYEQYF
TGTGCCAGTAGTACTCTCGGGACAGGGGGATACGAGCAGTACTTC
>-|TRBJ2-7|TRBV14|-
CASSQQGKSSYEQYF
TGTGCCAGCAGCCAGCAGGGGAAAAGCTCCTACGAGCAGTACTTC
>-|TRBJ2-1|TRBV7-2|TRBD2
CASSFIAGGNEQFF
TGTGCCAGCAGCTTTATAGCGGGGGGGAATGAGCAGTTCTTC
>-|TRBJ1-1|TRBV5-8|TRBD1
CASSFPGTGVTEAFF
TGTGCCAGCAGCTTCCCCGGGACAGGGGTCACTGAAGCTTTCTTT
>-|TRBJ1-3|TRBV2|-
CASRPGGGSGNTIYF
TGTGCCAGCAGACCCGGGGGGGGTTCAGGAAACACCATATATTTT